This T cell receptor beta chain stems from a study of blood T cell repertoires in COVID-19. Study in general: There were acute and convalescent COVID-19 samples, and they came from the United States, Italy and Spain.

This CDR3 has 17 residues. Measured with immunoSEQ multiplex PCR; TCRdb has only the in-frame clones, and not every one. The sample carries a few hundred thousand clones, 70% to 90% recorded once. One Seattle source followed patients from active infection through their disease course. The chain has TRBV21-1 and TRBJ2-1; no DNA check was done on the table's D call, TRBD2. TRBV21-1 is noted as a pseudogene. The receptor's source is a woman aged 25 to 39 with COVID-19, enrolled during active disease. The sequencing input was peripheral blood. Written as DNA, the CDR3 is TGTGCCAGCAGCAAAGATGGGGGGAGGGCCCCCTACCATGAGCAGTTCTTC. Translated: CASSKDGGRAPYHEQFF.